Sequencing of this T cell receptor beta chain was carried out in a study of Graves' ophthalmopathy and Graves' hyperthyroidism. As for the study in general: Peripheral blood collection took place at initial diagnosis, before any treatment. Overall study results and limits: The model's prediction of ophthalmopathy progression had roughly 68% sensitivity and roughly 77% specificity.

Amplification of TCR beta CDR3 regions used RNA transcripts. An opening RT-PCR round employed HTBI primers and preceded a second-round multiplex PCR. TCRdb re-called the multiplex PCR reads with MiXCR, one entry per CDR3 protein. The sample carries around 470,000 distinct CDR3 sequences, under 15% recorded once. This clonotype was picked up many times. Its antigen is unidentified. The study enrolled ophthalmopathy donors with moderate-to-severe activity, CAS ≥3, NOSPECS ≥4 and duration under 3 months. Excluded: other autoimmune disease, uncontrolled infection, pregnancy or lactation. The CDR3 is made up of 13 amino acids. Germline V gives CDR1 SQVTM, CDR2 ANQGSEA. J lost 4 bases, V lost 4 bases, and 3 bases had no gene match.

V usage is TRBV29-1 and J usage is TRBJ1-1; 10 positions match TRBD1. The clonotype originates from a woman younger than 45 with Graves' ophthalmopathy. Sequences were obtained from blood. In DNA form, the CDR3 reads TGCAGCGTTGGACAGGGGGCCGCCACTGAAGCTTTCTTT. It encodes CSVGQGAATEAFF.